One T cell receptor (beta chain) is described in this entry. CDR3 length: 20 residues. The germline CDR1 and CDR2 sequences are SGDLS and YYNGEE. V lost 0 bases, J lost 6 bases, and 17 bases stayed unmatched. These data belong to a study of blood T cell repertoires in COVID-19. For the study at large: Acute and convalescent COVID-19 specimens originated in the United States, Italy and Spain. T cells, B-cell-depleted T cells, or PBMCs supplied cDNA or gDNA.

Methods used by the authors: For nucleated cells, counts were estimated from reference gene primer amplification. Clones were read by immunoSEQ multiplex PCR, and TCRdb kept only the in-frame ones, dropping some. V and J calls and clone size follow that table, whereas D and trimming were derived from the DNA. Found here are over 85,000 clones, roughly 91% of them singletons; the top ten hold about 5%. J is TRBJ2-5 and V is TRBV9; TRBD2 matches at 13 bases. Material for sequencing was peripheral blood. The receptor comes from a woman at least 80 years old with active COVID-19. The CDR3, as DNA: TGTGCCAGCAGCGTAGCTAGACCGGGACTAGCGGGAACCCCATCGAAGACCCAGTACTTC. Translated: CASSVARPGLAGTPSKTQYF.